This record concerns one TCR beta chain sequence. This CDR3 spans 16 amino acids. Trimming took off 4 bases at V and 3 bases at J, with 17 bases between the two ends. This specimen comes from a study of technical replicates of blood from a few donors. Here immunoSEQ multiplex PCR was the method, and the copy in TCRdb shows in-frame clones only, minus some. The table has about 69,000 clones, 88% seen once. The source material was PBMCs. This TCR derives from a human donor in good health. Some clones in this sample may be carry-over from other donors' samples. The J gene is TRBJ2-1, the V gene TRBV5-3; tentative D call: TRBD2 (6 bases). TRBV5-3 is known as an ORF, though its function is uncertain. The DNA for the CDR3 is TGTGCCAGAAGCCCCGGTAGTTGCGGGGACTACAATGAGCAGTTCTTC. It encodes CARSPGSCGDYNEQFF.